These 32 T cell receptor beta chains share one sample of origin, sequenced in a study of blood T cell repertoires in COVID-19. TCRdb's copy holds only in-frame clones and misses some; the assay was immunoSEQ multiplex PCR. The sample has around 230,000 clones; 65% to 90% are singletons. Sequencing used peripheral blood. These receptors were collected from a man aged 40-49 years who had recovered from COVID-19.

Of note for this clone: The same CDR3 arises from other DNA sequences in this sample as well. V and J are TRBV5-1 and TRBJ1-4; maybe TRBD1 (5 bases). CDR1 and CDR2 (germline): SGHRS, YFSETQ. V lost 0 bases, J lost 0 bases, and 6 bases lay in between. The CDR3 loop spans 15 amino acids. The CDR3: CASSLEGATNEKLFF. Here the CDR3 DNA reads TGCGCCAGCAGCTTGGAAGGGGCAACTAATGAAAAACTGTTTTTT. The whole variable domain, filled in from reference TRBV5-1 and TRBJ1-4, reads KAGVTQTPRYLIKTRGQQVTLSCSPISGHRSVSWYQQTPGQGLQFLFEYFSETQRNKGNFPGRFSGRQFSNSRSEMNVSTLELGDSALYLCASSLEGATNEKLFFGSGTQLSVL.

This clone was seen a few times. The sample carries other DNA sequences with the same CDR3. The V gene is TRBV6-6, the J gene TRBJ1-2, with D possibly TRBD1 on 5 matching bases. Germline values: CDR1 MNHNY, CDR2 SVGAGI (reference sequence). Trimming took 6 bases from V and 1 from J, leaving 15 bases between them. The CDR3 covers 15 residues. For the CDR3, the DNA is TGTGCCAGCAGACCCGACAGCAACCTTAACTATGGCTACACCTTC. Translated: CASRPDSNLNYGYTF.

J is TRBJ2-2 and V is TRBV5-5; the D gene is possibly TRBD2 (6 bases). The CDR3 is made up of 15 amino acids. The V end was cut by 4 bases, the J end by 6 bases, with 16 bases between. Per germline, CDR1 SGHKS and CDR2 YYEKEE (reference sequence). CDR3 DNA: TGTGCCAGCAGCCCTGCGACTAGTCTCGCCGGGGAGCTGTTTTTT. The encoded protein is CASSPATSLAGELFF.

The chain employs TRBV14 and TRBJ2-1, with 9 bases lining up with TRBD2. J gave up 3 bases and V 3 bases, and 9 bases lay outside the gene matches. Germline assignment: CDR1 SGHDN and CDR2 FVKESK. This CDR3 contains 17 residues. CDR3 residues: CASSQTIAGAIYNEQFF. Written as DNA, the CDR3 is TGTGCCAGCAGCCAGACAATAGCGGGGGCAATCTACAATGAGCAGTTCTTC.

This chain uses TRBV6-5 with TRBJ1-1; tentative D call: TRBD1 (6 bases). The germline gives CDR1 MNHEY, CDR2 SVGAGI. Trimming removed 4 bases from V and 0 bases from J, with 12 bases in between. The CDR3 consists of 15 residues. Here the CDR3 DNA reads TGTGCCAGCAGTTCGTATACAGGGATGAACACTGAAGCTTTCTTT. This codes for CASSSYTGMNTEAFF.

This clone was detected many times. The chain carries TRBV6-5 and TRBJ1-3, with 8 bases fitting TRBD1. Germline V gene sequence: CDR1 MNHEY, CDR2 SVGAGI. Trimming took 2 bases from V and 8 from J; bases not matched to a gene: 2. This CDR3 region has 13 residues. CDR3 sequence: CASSYATGDTIYF. In DNA, the CDR3 is TGTGCCAGCAGTTACGCGACAGGGGACACCATATATTTT.

The chain combines TRBV5-1 with TRBJ1-2; tentative D call: TRBD1 (5 bases). Germline lookup yields CDR1 SGHRS and CDR2 YFSETQ. The CDR3 extends over 16 amino acids. V lost 0 bases and J lost 2, with 14 bases in between. The CDR3 loop is CASSLDWAGQNYGYTF. The DNA of the CDR3 is TGCGCCAGCAGCTTGGATTGGGCAGGGCAAAACTATGGCTACACCTTC. The full variable domain, in which reference TRBV5-1 and TRBJ1-2 provide the parts outside the CDR3, is KAGVTQTPRYLIKTRGQQVTLSCSPISGHRSVSWYQQTPGQGLQFLFEYFSETQRNKGNFPGRFSGRQFSNSRSEMNVSTLELGDSALYLCASSLDWAGQNYGYTFGSGTRLTVV.

This clone occurred once. The rearrangement links TRBV10-2 to TRBJ1-5, with 7 bases lining up with TRBD1. Looked up from germline, CDR1 is WSHSY and CDR2 is SAAADI. Germline trimming cut 3 bases from V and 3 bases from J; bases unmatched to any gene: 5. The CDR3 is made up of 15 amino acids. CDR3 nucleotides: TGCGCCAGCAGTGATACAGGGGTATTCAATCAGCCCCAGCATTTT. This sequence encodes CASSDTGVFNQPQHF.

This clone was seen once. The junction shows a germline mismatch at one end, possibly a read error. The chain recombines TRBV6-5 with TRBJ2-7; TRBD1 matches 8 bases. Per the germline V gene, CDR1 is MNHEY and CDR2 is SVGAGI. CDR3 length: 14 amino acids. The CDR3 bases are TGTGCCAGCAGCGTATCCCTCGGGACAGGCATCCTGGGGTTC. It encodes CASSVSLGTGILGF.

This chain links TRBV11-2 with TRBJ1-1; D gene unclear. The CDR3 runs to 16 residues. Trimming stripped 1 base from V and 0 bases from J, with 12 bases between. In germline, CDR1 is SGHAT, CDR2 FQNNGV. The CDR3 nucleotides read TGTGCCAGCAGCTTAGTTCCGAGATCTGTGAACACTGAAGCTTTCTTT. Translation: CASSLVPRSVNTEAFF.

This chain joins TRBV7-9 and TRBJ2-6, with 8 positions matching TRBD1. Germline V lookup: CDR1 SEHNR, CDR2 FQNEAQ (reference sequence). This CDR3 has 17 amino acids. Unmatched junction bases numbered 8, after V lost 7 bases and J lost 0 bases. The CDR3 spells CASTLGTGPSGANVLTF. CDR3 DNA: TGTGCCAGCACGCTGGGGACAGGTCCCTCTGGGGCCAACGTCCTGACTTTC.

The V gene is TRBV3-1 (or the pseudogene TRBV3-2), the J gene TRBJ1-1, with D perhaps matching TRBD1 (6 bases). Germline loops: CDR1 LGHDT, CDR2 YNNKEL (reference sequence). Trimming cost V 2 bases and J 7 bases, with 11 bases left between them. This CDR3 region has 13 residues. CDR3 loop: CASSQQGWNEAFF. Written as DNA, the CDR3 is TGTGCCAGCAGCCAACAGGGGTGGAATGAAGCTTTCTTT.

The chain carries TRBV5-1 and TRBJ2-6, with 10 bases fitting TRBD2. The V gene's germline CDR1 is SGHRS and CDR2 YFSETQ. The CDR3 is made up of 18 amino acids. After removal of 1 base from V and 1 base from J, the junction contained 5 bases not matched to a gene. The CDR3: CASSLFPAGGSGANVLTF. The CDR3 bases are TGCGCCAGCAGCTTGTTCCCAGCGGGGGGGTCTGGGGCCAACGTCCTGACTTTC. Drawing the rest from reference TRBV5-1 and TRBJ2-6, the complete variable domain is KAGVTQTPRYLIKTRGQQVTLSCSPISGHRSVSWYQQTPGQGLQFLFEYFSETQRNKGNFPGRFSGRQFSNSRSEMNVSTLELGDSALYLCASSLFPAGGSGANVLTFGAGSRLTVL.

The CDR3 loop reads CASSPPSLSGETEAFF. The CDR3 DNA reads as TGTGCCAGCTCACCACCCTCTTTATCAGGGGAGACTGAAGCTTTCTTT. V is TRBV18 and J is TRBJ1-1; tentatively, D is TRBD1 (6 bases). From germline, CDR1 is KGHSH and CDR2 LQKENI. The CDR3 is 16 residues long. Trimming removed 0 bases from V and 5 bases from J, with 16 bases in between.

The chain combines TRBV4-1 with TRBJ2-3; D possibly corresponds to TRBD2 (6 bases). Germline loops: CDR1 MGHRA, CDR2 YSYEKL. V lost 4 bases, J lost 9 bases, and 11 bases lay in between. The CDR3 has 12 amino acids. The CDR3 region is CASSPYGGTQYF. DNA for the CDR3: TGCGCCAGCAGCCCCTACGGAGGGACGCAGTATTTT.

The chain recombines TRBV18 with TRBJ1-2, with unresolved D. The CDR3 extends over 14 amino acids. Germline V gene lookup returns CDR1 KGHSH and CDR2 LQKENI. The germline V and J ends were trimmed by 2 bases and 4 bases, with 11 bases remaining between them. For the CDR3, the DNA is TGTGCCAGCTCACCAGAAGAAGACACCTATGGCTACACCTTC. This encodes CASSPEEDTYGYTF.

The chain is built from TRBV5-1 and TRBJ1-1; no definite D call. CDR1 SGHRS and CDR2 YFSETQ come from the germline V gene. Trimming took 0 bases from V and 1 from J, leaving 7 bases between them. This CDR3 is built from 14 residues. The CDR3 loop is CASSLGEGNTEAFF. In nucleotides, the CDR3 is TGCGCCAGCAGCTTGGGGGAGGGGAACACTGAAGCTTTCTTT.

The gene calls are TRBV19 and TRBJ1-5; 8 positions agree with TRBD1. CDR3 length: 14 residues. V gave up 6 bases and J gave up 2 bases; unmatched junction bases: 3. In germline, CDR1 is LNHDA, CDR2 SQIVND (reference sequence). The CDR3 DNA follows: TGTGCCAGTAGATCGGGACAGGGCAATCAGCCCCAGCATTTT. It codes for CASRSGQGNQPQHF.

V is TRBV6-2 or TRBV6-3 and J is TRBJ2-7; D may match TRBD1 or TRBD2 (5 bases each). V was clipped by 8 bases and J by 1 base, with 18 bases between them. The length of the CDR3 is 15 residues. Germline V gene sequence: CDR1 MNHEY, CDR2 SVGEGT. The CDR3 DNA follows: TGTGCCAGCCGCCAGGGAGAGCCTTATTCCTACGAGCAGTACTTC. It yields the protein CASRQGEPYSYEQYF.

J is TRBJ2-1 and V is TRBV27, with D perhaps TRBD2 (5 bases). CDR3 length: 17 amino acids. Germline CDR1 is MNHEY and CDR2 is SMNVEV (reference sequence). Trimming removed 3 bases at V and 4 bases at J, with 19 bases between. This CDR3 reads CASSFEAVGSIYNEQFF. In DNA form, the CDR3 reads TGTGCCAGCAGTTTCGAGGCAGTGGGGAGCATATACAATGAGCAGTTCTTC.

This clone was seen a few times. The chain combines TRBV11-3 with TRBJ1-2; D uncertain. This CDR3 spans 17 amino acids. Trimming cost V 1 base and J 4 bases, with 19 bases left between them. Germline values: CDR1 SGHNT, CDR2 YENEEA. The CDR3 reads CASSLGPEAALGYGYTF. The CDR3 DNA follows: TGTGCCAGCAGCTTAGGCCCCGAGGCGGCACTAGGCTATGGCTACACCTTC.

The chain links TRBV6-5 to TRBJ2-5; 10 nucleotides agree with TRBD1. This CDR3 contains 16 residues. The junction had 6 bases not matched to a gene; V was cut back by 0 bases and J by 5 bases. Germline CDR1 is MNHEY and CDR2 is SVGAGI. This chain's CDR3 is CASSYSGQGFTETQYF. The CDR3 DNA is TGTGCCAGCAGTTACTCGGGACAGGGGTTTACGGAGACCCAGTACTTC.

This clone was seen just once. The chain has TRBV2 and TRBJ2-5; tentatively, D is TRBD2 (6 bases). The CDR3 sequence is 12 residues long. V was pared by 8 bases and J by 6 bases, with 13 bases between. From germline, CDR1 is SNHLY and CDR2 FYNNEI. CDR3 protein: CASATTRQTQYF. CDR3 in DNA: TGTGCCAGCGCGACGACTAGGCAGACCCAGTACTTC.

The chain employs TRBV2 and TRBJ1-1, with D uncertain. V lost 7 bases, J lost 4 bases, and 13 bases lay in between. Germline V lookup: CDR1 SNHLY, CDR2 FYNNEI. The CDR3 runs to 13 residues. In nucleotides, the CDR3 is TGTGCCAGCAAAGTCTTTGCGGGCACTGAAGCTTTCTTT. Encoded protein: CASKVFAGTEAFF.

This clone was recorded a few times. The CDR3, as DNA: TGTGCCAGCAGCTTATTGAGAAGCTCTGGAAACACCATATATTTT. Protein: CASSLLRSSGNTIYF. The chain links TRBV7-8 to TRBJ1-3; D is unresolved. Deletions cut 2 bases from V and 0 bases from J, with 8 bases between. The CDR3 length is 15 residues. The germline gives CDR1 SGHVS, CDR2 FQNEAQ.

The J gene is TRBJ1-1, the V gene TRBV7-2; D unclear. The CDR3 is 13 residues long. Between the trimmed V and J ends, which lost 2 bases and 6 bases, there was a span of 10 bases. Germline V gene lookup returns CDR1 SGHTA and CDR2 FQGNSA. DNA of the CDR3: TGTGCCAGCAGCTTATTCTGGGGAGCTGAAGCTTTCTTT. Encoded protein: CASSLFWGAEAFF.

This sequence joins TRBV3-1 (or the pseudogene TRBV3-2) and TRBJ2-7, with TRBD2 identical over 11 bases. The CDR3 length is 18 residues. V lost 1 base and J lost 3; bases outside the gene matches: 11. Looked up from germline, CDR1 is LGHDT and CDR2 is YNNKEL (reference sequence). The CDR3, as DNA: TGTGCCAGCAGCCAAGGCTGCCTAGCGGGGGGATCTTACTACGAGCAGTACTTC. Translated, it gives CASSQGCLAGGSYYEQYF.

The chain employs TRBV18 and TRBJ2-7, with D possibly being TRBD2 (5 bases). This CDR3 has 15 amino acids. The V end lost 0 bases, the J end lost 2 bases, and 11 bases lay between the germline ends. The germline CDR1 and CDR2 sequences are KGHSH and LQKENI. CDR3 sequence (DNA): TGTGCCAGCTCACCACCGTCAGCGGCAACCTACGAGCAGTACTTC. Residues: CASSPPSAATYEQYF.

The rearrangement uses TRBV11-2 and TRBJ1-1, with TRBD1 matching 9 bases. The CDR3 length is 15 residues. CDR1 is SGHAT and CDR2 is FQNNGV in the germline V gene. Unmatched junction bases numbered 8, after V lost 3 bases and J lost 6 bases. The CDR3 region is CASSFRGQGSAEAFF. DNA of the CDR3: TGTGCCAGCAGCTTCCGGGGACAGGGTTCCGCTGAAGCTTTCTTT.

This chain uses TRBV7-2 with TRBJ2-7; possibly TRBD2 for D (5 bases). The CDR3 has 13 amino acids. CDR1 is SGHTA and CDR2 is FQGNSA in the germline V gene. V was pared by 7 bases and J by 9 bases, with 19 bases between. The CDR3 DNA reads as TGTGCCAGCACCATAAGGACTTCCTCGACGCAGTACTTC. It encodes CASTIRTSSTQYF.

The CDR3, as DNA: TGTGCCACCAAAACAGGGGCTAATGAAAAACTGTTTTTT. Its translation is CATKTGANEKLFF. V gene TRBV2 combines with J gene TRBJ1-4, with 7 bases aligning to TRBD1. Looked up from germline, CDR1 is SNHLY and CDR2 is FYNNEI. V dropped 10 bases and J dropped 3; count of bases not matched to a gene: 5. There are 13 residues in the CDR3.

The chain couples TRBV24-1 to TRBJ2-5, with TRBD2 matching over 9 bases. Germline assignment: CDR1 KGHDR and CDR2 SFDVKD. The CDR3 contains 15 residues. Losses at the gene ends were 5 bases for V and 5 bases for J; bases not matched to a gene: 8. CDR3 DNA sequence: TGTGCCACCAGTGCTAGCGGGACCCTTCCGGAGACCCAGTACTTC. The encoded protein is CATSASGTLPETQYF.